Each of the 21 T cell receptor beta chains below was sequenced from the same sample in a study of response to subunit inactivated influenza vaccine. TCRdb analysed the RT-PCR reads with MiXCR anew, one entry per CDR3 protein. The table lists more than 700,000 distinct CDR3 sequences, over 20% of them singletons. The input for sequencing was PBMCs from blood, taken around 5 days after vaccination. Receptors originate from a man in his forties or fifties who received an inactivated influenza vaccine.

This clonotype was detected a few times. The CDR3 sequence: CASSSPASGNEQFF. The DNA of the CDR3 is TGTGCCAGCAGCTCGCCGGCTAGCGGTAATGAGCAGTTCTTC. This sequence joins TRBV7-3 and TRBJ2-1; 7 nucleotides agree with TRBD2. Germline CDR1 reads SGHTA; CDR2 reads FQGTGA. This CDR3 has 14 residues. J was trimmed by 7 bases and V by 4 bases; bases with no gene match: 7.

V and J are TRBV5-5 and TRBJ2-7, with TRBD1 matching over 10 bases. The CDR3 runs 15 residues. V was pared by 4 bases and J by 3 bases, with 7 bases of the junction left unmatched. CDR1 is SGHKS, CDR2 YYEKEE, per germline (reference sequence). The CDR3 reads CASSTGQGNIYEQYF. In DNA, the CDR3 is TGTGCCAGCAGCACGGGACAGGGGAACATCTACGAGCAGTACTTC.

This clonotype was seen only a few times. The chain joins TRBV24-1 to TRBJ2-3; TRBD2 might be the D (6 bases). The ends were cut back, 3 bases at V and 0 bases at J, with 9 bases in the middle. The CDR3 loop spans 15 amino acids. Germline V gene lookup returns CDR1 KGHDR and CDR2 SFDVKD. The CDR3 spells CATSDQSGSTDTQYF. CDR3 DNA: TGTGCCACCAGTGATCAGAGCGGGAGCACAGATACGCAGTATTTT.

This clonotype came up a few times. The rearrangement joins TRBV6-2 or TRBV6-3 to TRBJ2-7; 14 bases fit TRBD2. The length of the CDR3 is 15 residues. Germline CDR1 MNHEY, CDR2 SVGEGT. Unmatched junction bases numbered 2, after V lost 2 bases and J lost 5 bases. CDR3 region: CASSYTGLAGDEQYF. The CDR3, as DNA: TGTGCCAGCAGTTACACGGGACTAGCGGGGGACGAGCAGTACTTC.

This clonotype has only a few counts. The rearrangement uses TRBV7-2 and TRBJ2-7; D is unresolved. Looked up from germline, CDR1 is SGHTA and CDR2 is FQGNSA. Trimming took off 0 bases at V and 3 bases at J, with 6 bases between the two ends. This CDR3 is 13 amino acids long. CDR3 region: CASSLAEHYEQYF. DNA of the CDR3: TGTGCCAGCAGCTTAGCCGAGCACTACGAGCAGTACTTC. Full variable domain (outside the CDR3, taken from reference TRBV7-2 and TRBJ2-7): GAGVSQSPSNKVTEKGKDVELRCDPISGHTALYWYRQSLGQGLEFLIYFQGNSAPDKSGLPSDRFSAERTGGSVSTLTIQRTQQEDSAVYLCASSLAEHYEQYFGPGTRLTVT.

J is TRBJ1-1 and V is TRBV20-1; 9 bases are shared with TRBD1. The CDR3 runs 12 residues. Germline CDR1 is DFQATT and CDR2 is SNEGSKA (reference sequence). The V gene end was trimmed by 6 bases and the J gene end by 4 bases; junction bases not matched to a gene: 3. The CDR3 coding sequence is TGCAGTGCCAAGACAGGGGGCACTGAAGCTTTCTTT. Its translation: CSAKTGGTEAFF.

This clonotype was counted at least ten times. Mismatch with germline at one junction end may stem from a read error. The CDR3 is CASSLGLAGNEQFF. CDR3 DNA: TGTGCCAGCAGCTTAGGTCTAGCAGGGAATGAGCAGTTCTTC. The chain combines TRBV5-1 with TRBJ2-1; D assignment may be TRBD1 or TRBD2 (5 bases each). Germline values: CDR1 SGHRS, CDR2 YFSETQ. This CDR3 has 14 residues. Drawing the rest from reference TRBV5-1 and TRBJ2-1, the complete variable domain is KAGVTQTPRYLIKTRGQQVTLSCSPISGHRSVSWYQQTPGQGLQFLFEYFSETQRNKGNFPGRFSGRQFSNSRSEMNVSTLELGDSALYLCASSLGLAGNEQFFGPGTRLTVL.

The rearrangement uses TRBV4-1 and TRBJ1-5, with TRBD1 as a possible D gene (5 bases). The CDR3 spans 15 residues. The ends were cut back, 0 bases at V and 0 bases at J, with 6 bases in the middle. CDR1 and CDR2 (germline): MGHRA, YSYEKL. The DNA of the CDR3 is TGCGCCAGCAGCCAAGAGGGGACTAGCAATCAGCCCCAGCATTTT. Its translation: CASSQEGTSNQPQHF.

This clonotype was counted a few times. This sequence joins TRBV5-6 and TRBJ2-3; D perhaps matches TRBD2 (5 bases). The length of the CDR3 is 15 residues. The germline V gene encodes CDR1 SGHDT and CDR2 YYEEEE. V lost 0 bases, J lost 1 base, and 9 bases lay in between. Here the CDR3 reads CASSLGQRGTDTQYF. Here the CDR3 DNA reads TGTGCCAGCAGCTTGGGTCAGAGGGGCACAGATACGCAGTATTTT.

CDR3 in DNA: TGTGCCAGTAGTATCACCGGGACCCGATTGACTTTC. Its protein is CASSITGTRLTF. V usage is TRBV19 and J usage is TRBJ2-6; D may correspond to TRBD1 or TRBD2 (5 bases each). V was cut by 3 bases and J by 17 bases, with 14 bases left in between. Looked up from germline, CDR1 is LNHDA and CDR2 is SQIVND (reference sequence). This CDR3 has 12 residues. The full variable domain, in which reference TRBV19 and TRBJ2-6 provide the parts outside the CDR3, is DGGITQSPKYLFRKEGQNVTLSCEQNLNHDAMYWYRQDPGQGLRLIYYSQIVNDFQKGDIAEGYSVSREKKESFPLTVTSAQKNPTAFYLCASSITGTRLTFGAGSRLTVL.

The chain is built from TRBV6-2 or TRBV6-3 and TRBJ1-6, with 12 bases that match TRBD1. Germline V lookup: CDR1 MNHEY, CDR2 SVGEGT. V gave up 0 bases and J gave up 9 bases; unmatched junction bases: 3. The CDR3 runs to 16 residues. For the CDR3, the DNA is TGTGCCAGCAGTTACTCGGGACAGGGGGCAGCTTCACCCCTCCACTTT. Its translation is CASSYSGQGAASPLHF.

This clonotype was observed a handful of times. The chain joins TRBV5-6 to TRBJ1-1; D perhaps matches TRBD1 (6 bases). This CDR3 comprises 13 residues. V was trimmed by 6 bases and J by 0 bases, leaving 9 bases between them. Germline V gives CDR1 SGHDT, CDR2 YYEEEE. In DNA, the CDR3 is TGTGCCAGCATGACAGGCCTGAACACTGAAGCTTTCTTT. Translated: CASMTGLNTEAFF.

In this sample, this clonotype turned up a few times. This chain connects TRBV4-2 to TRBJ2-5; D is perhaps TRBD1 or TRBD2 (6 bases each). The V gene lost 1 base and the J gene lost 3 bases, with 15 bases spanning the gap. There are 16 residues in the CDR3. Per the germline V gene, CDR1 is LGHNA and CDR2 is YNFKEQ. In DNA form, the CDR3 reads TGTGCCAGCAGCCAAGGAGGTTCGGGGGCCGAAGAGACCCAGTACTTC. It encodes CASSQGGSGAEETQYF.

This rearrangement joins TRBV10-3 to TRBJ2-7; 9 bases line up with TRBD1. J was trimmed by 3 bases and V by 8 bases; bases with no gene match: 14. The CDR3 is 16 residues long. From germline, CDR1 is ENHRY and CDR2 SYGVKD. CDR3 protein: CAIRNTHGTGIYEQYF. CDR3 in DNA: TGTGCCATCCGAAACACCCACGGGACAGGGATCTACGAGCAGTACTTC.

The CDR3: CSANDGTSGGYEQFF. In DNA, the CDR3 is TGCAGTGCCAACGACGGGACTAGCGGGGGATATGAGCAGTTCTTC. The chain carries TRBV20-1 and TRBJ2-1; 14 nucleotides match TRBD2. J was trimmed by 8 bases and V by 6 bases; bases with no gene match: 9. The germline gives CDR1 DFQATT, CDR2 SNEGSKA (reference sequence). This CDR3 has 15 residues.

This clonotype was found once. This chain joins TRBV6-2 or TRBV6-3 and TRBJ1-1; tentative D call: TRBD1 (6 bases). Trimming stripped 10 bases from V and 1 base from J, with 16 bases between. This CDR3 has 14 amino acids. CDR1 is MNHEY and CDR2 is SVGEGT in the germline V gene. The CDR3 here is CATAVRDKNTEAFF. In nucleotides, the CDR3 is TGTGCCACCGCAGTCCGGGACAAGAACACTGAAGCTTTCTTT.

V gene TRBV7-2 combines with J gene TRBJ2-5; TRBD1 or TRBD2 may be the D gene (7 bases each). V was shortened by 5 bases and J by 13 bases, with 23 bases between the two germline ends. Germline-derived CDR1 and CDR2 are SGHTA and FQGNSA. This CDR3 region has 14 residues. The CDR3 nucleotides read TGTGCCAGCAGCACCGGGACAGCGGGGATGTCGCCGTACTTC. Translation: CASSTGTAGMSPYF.

The chain recombines TRBV7-2 with TRBJ2-1; TRBD1 aligns across 7 bases. Germline loops: CDR1 SGHTA, CDR2 FQGNSA. Unmatched junction bases numbered 7, after V lost 1 base and J lost 4 bases. CDR3 size: 16 residues. The CDR3 sequence is CASSLGSGGGYNEQFF. For the CDR3, the DNA is TGTGCCAGCAGCTTAGGTTCAGGGGGTGGTTACAATGAGCAGTTCTTC.

The chain recombines TRBV20-1 with TRBJ2-7; 7 bases fit TRBD2. Trimming cost V 4 bases and J 4 bases; bases outside gene matches: 4. Germline V gene lookup returns CDR1 DFQATT and CDR2 SNEGSKA (reference sequence). The CDR3 totals 12 residues. Written as DNA, the CDR3 is TGCAGTGCTAATGGACTAGGGTACGAGCAGTACTTC. Translating gives CSANGLGYEQYF.

The sample holds a few counts of this clonotype. The V gene is TRBV12-3 or TRBV12-4, the J gene TRBJ1-5; 12 nucleotides match TRBD1. Unmatched junction bases numbered 14, after V lost 8 bases and J lost 9 bases. The CDR3 length is 16 residues. Here the CDR3 reads CASSPGTGGPGTPQHF. The CDR3 DNA reads TGTGCCAGCTCACCCGGGACAGGGGGCCCTGGTACGCCCCAGCATTTT.

This clonotype was seen repeatedly, ten times or more. This chain links TRBV5-1 with TRBJ2-3; D may be TRBD1 (6 bases). The V end was cut by 0 bases, the J end by 6 bases, with 11 bases between. The length of the CDR3 is 14 residues. The germline V gene encodes CDR1 SGHRS and CDR2 YFSETQ. The CDR3 region has the DNA TGCGCCAGCAGCTTGGCACAGGGCTCGGATACGCAGTATTTT. Translating it yields CASSLAQGSDTQYF.